The 15 T cell receptor beta chains in this list originate from one sample, sequenced in a study of T cells in Graves' hyperthyroidism and ophthalmopathy. RNA transcripts were the template for amplifying TCR beta CDR3 regions. The HTBI primer set served for first-round RT-PCR of the TCR CDR3. One entry per CDR3 protein, called by TCRdb with MiXCR from the multiplex PCR reads. The sample yields about 600,000 distinct CDR3 sequences, 12% to 15% seen once. The sequenced material came from blood. The receptors come from a woman younger than 35 with Graves' ophthalmopathy.

This clonotype turned up a few times. The rearrangement links TRBV27 to TRBJ1-4, with 9 positions matching TRBD1. Germline CDR1 is MNHEY and CDR2 is SMNVEV (reference sequence). There are 14 residues in the CDR3. J gave up 6 bases and V 5 bases, and 4 bases lay outside the gene matches. CDR3 loop: CASSPWDRDEKLFF. The CDR3 DNA reads as TGTGCCAGCAGTCCCTGGGACAGGGATGAAAAACTGTTTTTT.

This clonotype appeared many times. The chain links TRBV28 to TRBJ1-1; no reliable D call. Germline CDR1 reads MDHEN; CDR2 reads SYDVKM. The CDR3 length is 16 residues. V gave up 5 bases and J gave up 1 base, with 17 bases separating them. CDR3 residues: CASSPPDGRRNTEAFF. The CDR3 DNA reads as TGTGCCAGCAGTCCTCCGGACGGCCGAAGGAACACTGAAGCTTTCTTT.

The genes are TRBV29-1 and TRBJ2-5, with 8 bases matching TRBD2. Germline V gene data show CDR1 as SQVTM and CDR2 as ANQGSEA. The J segment lost 1 base and the V segment lost 6 bases, leaving 13 bases of the junction unmatched. The CDR3 extends over 16 amino acids. CDR3 in DNA: TGCAGCGTCCGGGGGGGCACAGGGCAACCCCAAGAGACCCAGTACTTC. The encoded protein is CSVRGGTGQPQETQYF.

This clonotype was recorded many times. This rearrangement joins TRBV20-1 to TRBJ2-3; D is ambiguous. Germline V lookup: CDR1 DFQATT, CDR2 SNEGSKA (reference sequence). Trimming shortened V by 0 bases and J by 3 bases, and 19 bases separated the two germline ends. The CDR3 is 17 residues long. The CDR3 DNA reads as TGCAGTGCTAGAGAGGTGGGCGAGCGAACCGGGACAGATACGCAGTATTTT. It yields the protein CSAREVGERTGTDTQYF.

The rearrangement uses TRBV20-1 and TRBJ1-4; weak D call: TRBD1 (5 bases). The CDR3 totals 13 residues. Trimming took 5 bases from V and 3 from J, leaving 10 bases between them. The germline CDR1 and CDR2 sequences are DFQATT and SNEGSKA (reference sequence). The CDR3 loop reads CSAPGGANEKLFF. In nucleotides, the CDR3 is TGCAGTGCTCCGGGGGGGGCTAATGAAAAACTGTTTTTT.

This clonotype was picked up a small number of times. The gene calls are TRBV19 and TRBJ2-2, with unresolved D. From germline, CDR1 is LNHDA and CDR2 SQIVND (reference sequence). Trimming took off 1 base at V and 1 base at J, with 4 bases between the two ends. The CDR3 is 14 residues long. DNA of the CDR3: TGTGCCAGTAGTATAGGGATGAACACCGGGGAGCTGTTTTTT. Encoded protein: CASSIGMNTGELFF.

This clonotype has a count of ten or more. The V and J genes are TRBV7-9 and TRBJ2-7; TRBD1 matches 8 bases. Germline CDR1 is SEHNR and CDR2 is FQNEAQ (reference sequence). V dropped 1 base and J dropped 5; count of bases not matched to a gene: 4. This CDR3 spans 14 amino acids. The CDR3 reads CASSLGTGPDEQYF. CDR3 DNA sequence: TGTGCCAGCAGCTTAGGGACAGGGCCCGACGAGCAGTACTTC.

Only one count was recorded for this clonotype. The chain has TRBV4-2 and TRBJ2-3; a weak D match, TRBD1 (6 bases). The germline gives CDR1 LGHNA, CDR2 YNFKEQ. This CDR3 comprises 16 residues. Trimming removed 4 bases from V and 2 bases from J, with 16 bases in between. CDR3 DNA: TGTGCCAGCAGCCGGGGGCCGCTAGTCATCACAGATACGCAGTATTTT. Encoded protein: CASSRGPLVITDTQYF.

This clonotype was seen ten or more times. The rearrangement joins TRBV18 to TRBJ2-1; 10 bases are a match to TRBD1. There are 15 residues in the CDR3. The V segment lost 10 bases and the J segment 4 bases; nucleotides outside the gene matches: 10. Per the germline V gene, CDR1 is KGHSH and CDR2 is LQKENI. The CDR3 sequence is CAITSGTGEYNEQFF. The CDR3 nucleotides read TGTGCCATCACGTCCGGGACAGGGGAATACAATGAGCAGTTCTTC.

This clonotype showed up many times. The J gene is TRBJ2-7, the V gene TRBV7-9, with 7 nucleotides matching TRBD2. The CDR3 extends over 15 amino acids. Trimming cost V 3 bases and J 2 bases; bases outside gene matches: 7. From germline, CDR1 is SEHNR and CDR2 FQNEAQ (reference sequence). This chain's CDR3 is CASSFYLGGTYEQYF. CDR3 DNA: TGTGCCAGCAGCTTCTACCTGGGGGGGACCTACGAGCAGTACTTC.

This clonotype was found many times. This chain uses TRBV12-3 or TRBV12-4 with TRBJ2-3; TRBD1 matches at 7 bases. The J segment lost 4 bases and the V segment lost 5 bases, leaving 9 bases of the junction unmatched. The CDR3 is 15 amino acids. The CDR3 spells CASSKQGRRADTQYF. The DNA for the CDR3 is TGTGCCAGCAGTAAACAGGGGCGGCGGGCAGATACGCAGTATTTT.

This clonotype showed up just a few times. The V and J genes are TRBV7-2 and TRBJ2-7, with D possibly called TRBD1 or TRBD2 (6 bases each). The V gene lost 5 bases and the J gene lost 7 bases, with 18 bases spanning the gap. This CDR3 is built from 14 residues. CDR1 SGHTA and CDR2 FQGNSA come from the germline V gene. In DNA, the CDR3 is TGTGCCAGCAGCCAAGATAATGGAGGGGGTGAGCAGTACTTC. Protein sequence: CASSQDNGGGEQYF.

This clonotype was found a few times. The chain uses TRBV15 and TRBJ2-5, with 9 bases that match TRBD2. Germline lookup yields CDR1 LNHNV and CDR2 YYDKDF (reference sequence). CDR3 length equals 16 residues. Trimming took 0 bases from V and 1 from J; bases not matched to a gene: 3. The CDR3 bases are TGTGCCACCAGCAGAGAACTAGCGGGCCGCCAAGAGACCCAGTACTTC. Protein sequence: CATSRELAGRQETQYF.

This clonotype was seen at least ten times. This rearrangement joins TRBV29-1 to TRBJ2-3, with 9 bases identical to TRBD2. The CDR3 length is 15 residues. V lost 3 bases and J lost 2; bases outside the gene matches: 6. Germline V gene sequence: CDR1 SQVTM, CDR2 ANQGSEA. CDR3 protein: CSVDVLAGPTDTQYF. For the CDR3, the DNA is TGCAGCGTTGACGTCCTAGCGGGACCCACAGATACGCAGTATTTT.

This clonotype occurred many times. The rearrangement links TRBV29-1 to TRBJ2-7; D may match TRBD1 or TRBD2 (5 bases each). This CDR3 is built from 15 residues. Trimming pared 0 bases from V and 1 base from J, leaving 13 bases between. Germline V gene sequence: CDR1 SQVTM, CDR2 ANQGSEA. The CDR3 loop is CSVEDRDEGSYEQYF. CDR3 DNA sequence: TGCAGCGTTGAAGATAGGGACGAGGGGTCCTACGAGCAGTACTTC.